Below, 21 T cell receptor beta chains from the same sample are listed, as sequenced in a study of T-cell memory formation after mild COVID-19. TCRdb processed the 5' RACE reads anew with MiXCR; each CDR3 protein has one entry. Of under 550,000 distinct CDR3 sequences listed, approximately 18% are singletons. Sequenced input: PBMCs or a T cell subset sorted from them (not recorded which). These TCRs come from an adult woman who had mild COVID-19 (a few samples of this study predate the infection). Cell type and time point are not known.

This clonotype was observed a handful of times. This chain joins TRBV4-3 and TRBJ2-2, with a weak D call TRBD2 (6 bases). Germline CDR1 and CDR2: LGHNA and YSLEER. The CDR3 has 15 amino acids. Trimming pared 4 bases from V and 0 bases from J, leaving 9 bases between. The CDR3: CASSRGGTNTGELFF. Written as DNA, the CDR3 is TGCGCCAGCAGCCGTGGAGGGACGAACACCGGGGAGCTGTTTTTT.

This chain connects TRBV18 to TRBJ1-4; 7 bases fit TRBD1. V gave up 3 bases and J gave up 5 bases; unmatched junction bases: 9. This CDR3 spans 16 amino acids. Germline V gene data show CDR1 as KGHSH and CDR2 as LQKENI. The CDR3 is CASSPRRQGTNEKLFF. Written as DNA, the CDR3 is TGTGCCAGCTCACCCAGAAGACAGGGAACGAATGAAAAACTGTTTTTT.

V is TRBV27 and J is TRBJ1-2; 7 nucleotides match TRBD1. CDR3 size: 14 residues. V lost 8 bases, J lost 2 bases, and 8 bases stayed unmatched. CDR1 and CDR2 (germline): MNHEY, SMNVEV (reference sequence). CDR3 amino acids: CASSQGQINYGYTF. CDR3 bases: TGTGCCAGCTCCCAGGGACAGATAAACTATGGCTACACCTTC.

The chain combines TRBV30 with TRBJ1-4, with D perhaps TRBD1 (6 bases). CDR3 length equals 13 residues. The germline V gene encodes CDR1 GTSNPN and CDR2 SVGIG (reference sequence). The V end lost 7 bases, the J end lost 7 bases, and 16 bases lay between the germline ends. CDR3 in amino acids: CASKGGLSEKLFF. The CDR3 DNA reads TGTGCCTCCAAGGGGGGGCTGTCTGAAAAACTGTTTTTT.

This clonotype appeared a few times. The V gene is TRBV6-1, the J gene TRBJ1-2; tentatively, D is TRBD1 (5 bases). Germline CDR1 MNHNS, CDR2 SASEGT. There are 13 residues in the CDR3. The ends were cut back, 3 bases at V and 8 bases at J, with 13 bases in the middle. The CDR3 here is CASSDPGLKGYTF. CDR3 in DNA: TGTGCCAGCAGTGACCCGGGACTTAAAGGCTACACCTTC.

The genes are TRBV5-1 and TRBJ1-1; unclear D gene. There are 14 residues in the CDR3. The V end was cut by 4 bases, the J end by 5 bases, with 15 bases between. CDR1 and CDR2 from the germline V gene are SGHRS and YFSETQ. CDR3 in amino acids: CASSPLISETEAFF. Written as DNA, the CDR3 is TGCGCCAGCAGCCCGCTGATCTCAGAGACTGAAGCTTTCTTT. Supplemented by reference TRBV5-1 and TRBJ1-1, the full variable domain reads KAGVTQTPRYLIKTRGQQVTLSCSPISGHRSVSWYQQTPGQGLQFLFEYFSETQRNKGNFPGRFSGRQFSNSRSEMNVSTLELGDSALYLCASSPLISETEAFFGQGTRLTVV.

Here the CDR3 reads CASSVGPGSLGQFF. CDR3 coding DNA: TGTGCCAGCAGCGTAGGCCCCGGGAGTCTCGGGCAGTTCTTC. The chain employs TRBV9 and TRBJ2-1, with D possibly TRBD2 on 6 matching bases. Between the trimmed V and J ends, which lost 0 bases and 12 bases, there was a span of 16 bases. Per the germline V gene, CDR1 is SGDLS and CDR2 is YYNGEE. This CDR3 contains 14 residues.

The genes are TRBV29-1 and TRBJ2-1; 14 nucleotides align to TRBD2. The CDR3 loop spans 13 amino acids. Germline trimming cut 4 bases from V and 10 bases from J; bases unmatched to any gene: 3. Germline V CDR1 and CDR2: SQVTM, ANQGSEA. This CDR3 is CSVGGTSGREQFF. The CDR3 DNA follows: TGCAGCGTTGGGGGGACTAGCGGGAGAGAGCAGTTCTTC.

The rearrangement joins TRBV12-3 or TRBV12-4 to TRBJ2-5; the D gene is possibly TRBD2 (5 bases). V was trimmed by 7 bases and J by 5 bases, leaving 11 bases between them. This CDR3 comprises 12 residues. As DNA, the CDR3 is TGTGCCAGCAAAGGACTCAGGGAGACCCAGTACTTC. Its protein product is CASKGLRETQYF.

Only a few counts were recorded for this clonotype. This sequence joins TRBV4-3 and TRBJ1-1, with D possibly TRBD1 on 6 matching bases. Deletions cut 0 bases from V and 4 bases from J, with 15 bases between. CDR1 and CDR2 (germline): LGHNA, YSLEER. The CDR3 extends over 16 amino acids. The CDR3 here is CASSQEAGTLLTEAFF. The CDR3 DNA sequence: TGCGCCAGCAGCCAAGAGGCCGGGACACTACTCACTGAAGCTTTCTTT.

The V and J genes are TRBV2 and TRBJ2-2; D is unclear. CDR1 is SNHLY, CDR2 FYNNEI, per germline. Trimming left V 4 bases short and J 0 bases short, with 9 bases between. The CDR3 extends over 15 amino acids. This CDR3 is CASSVDTPNTGELFF. DNA of the CDR3: TGTGCCAGCAGTGTCGATACACCGAACACCGGGGAGCTGTTTTTT.

CDR3 protein: CASSAQTAFHEKLFF. The CDR3 bases are TGTGCCAGCAGCGCCCAAACGGCATTTCATGAAAAACTGTTTTTT. The rearrangement uses TRBV7-9 and TRBJ1-4; D not certain. This CDR3 region has 15 residues. Germline lookup yields CDR1 SEHNR and CDR2 FQNEAQ (reference sequence). The V and J ends lost 5 bases and 6 bases respectively, with 16 bases between them.

CDR3 DNA: TGTGCCAGCAGCCAAGTGGGCGGACAGCAGTTCTTC. Translating it yields CASSQVGGQQFF. The rearrangement joins TRBV3-1 to TRBJ2-1; D gene unclear. Germline V CDR1 and CDR2: LGHDT, YNNKEL (reference sequence). The CDR3 runs to 12 residues. Trimming took off 1 base at V and 11 bases at J, with 9 bases between the two ends.

The rearrangement links TRBV12-3 or TRBV12-4 to TRBJ1-2, with D tentatively TRBD1 (6 bases). V was shortened by 0 bases and J by 6 bases, with 14 bases between the two germline ends. This CDR3 comprises 15 residues. CDR3 bases: TGTGCCAGCAGTTTAGCGCTGCTCGGACAGCATGGCTACACCTTC. This codes for CASSLALLGQHGYTF.

At least ten counts were recorded for this clonotype. J is TRBJ1-1 and V is TRBV20-1; weak D call: TRBD1 (5 bases). This CDR3 has 13 residues. Between the trimmed V and J ends, which lost 5 bases and 7 bases, there was a span of 17 bases. Germline CDR1 reads DFQATT; CDR2 reads SNEGSKA (reference sequence). The CDR3 DNA sequence: TGCAGTGCTTATCTACACGGGACCTTTGAAGCTTTCTTT. Its protein product is CSAYLHGTFEAFF.

This clonotype was counted between two and nine times. This chain connects TRBV4-2 to TRBJ1-1; TRBD1 might be the D (6 bases). CDR3 length equals 13 residues. CDR1 is LGHNA and CDR2 is YNFKEQ in the germline V gene. Trimming pared 0 bases from V and 8 bases from J, leaving 10 bases between. In DNA, the CDR3 is TGTGCCAGCAGCCAAGAGGGAGGGGGGGAAGCTTTCTTT. Its protein product is CASSQEGGGEAFF.

This clonotype was observed a handful of times. V gene TRBV3-1 combines with J gene TRBJ2-2; the match to TRBD2 covers 7 bases. This CDR3 contains 17 residues. Trimming at V came to 1 base and at J to 3 bases, leaving 8 bases not matched to a gene. Germline V gives CDR1 LGHDT, CDR2 YNNKEL (reference sequence). The CDR3 here is CASSQAVGAGYTGELFF. The CDR3 region has the DNA TGTGCCAGCAGCCAAGCCGTTGGAGCGGGATACACCGGGGAGCTGTTTTTT.

The chain has TRBV9 and TRBJ2-2; TRBD1 aligns across 7 bases. The V segment lost 0 bases and the J segment 5 bases; nucleotides outside the gene matches: 4. Germline CDR1 is SGDLS and CDR2 is YYNGEE. The CDR3 extends over 15 amino acids. As DNA, the CDR3 is TGTGCCAGCAGCGTAGGACAGGGAAAGACCGGGGAGCTGTTTTTT. Encoded protein: CASSVGQGKTGELFF.

This clonotype showed up many times. This chain joins TRBV12-3 or TRBV12-4 and TRBJ2-5; TRBD2 aligns across 8 bases. Trimming removed 6 bases from V and 7 bases from J; junction bases left unmatched: 16. CDR3 length equals 16 residues. This CDR3 reads CASRQLAVGVRGTQYF. CDR3 coding DNA: TGTGCCAGCAGACAACTAGCGGTCGGAGTTCGAGGGACCCAGTACTTC.

This clonotype was seen a handful of times. The chain links TRBV10-3 to TRBJ2-7; 12 nucleotides agree with TRBD1. The germline gives CDR1 ENHRY, CDR2 SYGVKD. There are 15 residues in the CDR3. V lost 10 bases to trimming and J lost 4 bases; unmatched junction nucleotides: 11. CDR3 sequence (DNA): TGTGCCACCGGGGGGACAGGGGGCGAGAGGTACGAGCAGTACTTC. Amino acids: CATGGTGGERYEQYF.

This rearrangement joins TRBV11-1 to TRBJ2-7, with no clear D. The germline V and J ends were trimmed by 5 bases and 11 bases, with 22 bases remaining between them. Germline CDR1 is SGHAT and CDR2 is FQDESV (reference sequence). This CDR3 region has 14 residues. This CDR3 reads CASSLGRNPTSKYF. The CDR3 nucleotides are TGTGCCAGCAGCCTCGGTAGGAACCCTACGAGCAAGTACTTC.